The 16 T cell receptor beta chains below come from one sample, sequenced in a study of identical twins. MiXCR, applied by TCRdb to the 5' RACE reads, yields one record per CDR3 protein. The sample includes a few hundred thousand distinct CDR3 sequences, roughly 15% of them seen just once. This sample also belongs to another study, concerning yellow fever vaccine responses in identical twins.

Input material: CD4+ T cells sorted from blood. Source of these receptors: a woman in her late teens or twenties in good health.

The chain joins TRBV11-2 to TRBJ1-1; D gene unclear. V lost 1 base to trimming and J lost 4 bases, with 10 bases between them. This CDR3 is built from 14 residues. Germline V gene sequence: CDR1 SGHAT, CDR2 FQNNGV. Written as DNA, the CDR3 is TGTGCCAGCAGCTTAGGTGGTCCAGCCACTGAAGCTTTCTTT. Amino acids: CASSLGGPATEAFF.

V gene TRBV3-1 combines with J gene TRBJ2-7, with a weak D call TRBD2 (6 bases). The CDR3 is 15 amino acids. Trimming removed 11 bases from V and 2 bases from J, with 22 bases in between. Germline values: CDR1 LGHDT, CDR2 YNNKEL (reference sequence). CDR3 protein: CACCQAHGGPYEQYF. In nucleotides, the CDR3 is TGTGCCTGCTGCCAAGCGCACGGGGGACCCTACGAGCAGTACTTC.

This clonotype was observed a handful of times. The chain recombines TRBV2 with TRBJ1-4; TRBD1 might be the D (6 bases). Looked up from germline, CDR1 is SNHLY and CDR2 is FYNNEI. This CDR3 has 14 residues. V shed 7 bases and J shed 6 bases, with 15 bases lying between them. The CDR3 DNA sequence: TGTGCCAGCACCGGGGGGACAACGTATGAAAAACTGTTTTTT. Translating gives CASTGGTTYEKLFF. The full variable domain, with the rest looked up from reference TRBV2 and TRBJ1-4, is EPEVTQTPSHQVTQMGQEVILRCVPISNHLYFYWYRQILGQKVEFLVSFYNNEISEKSEIFDDQFSVERPDGSNFTLKIRSTKLEDSAMYFCASTGGTTYEKLFFGSGTQLSVL.

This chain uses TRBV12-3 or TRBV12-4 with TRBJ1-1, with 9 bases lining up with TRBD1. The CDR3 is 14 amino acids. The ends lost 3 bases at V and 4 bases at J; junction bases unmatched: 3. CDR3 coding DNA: TGTGCCAGCAGTTTGGGGACAGGGCCCACTGAAGCTTTCTTT. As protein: CASSLGTGPTEAFF.

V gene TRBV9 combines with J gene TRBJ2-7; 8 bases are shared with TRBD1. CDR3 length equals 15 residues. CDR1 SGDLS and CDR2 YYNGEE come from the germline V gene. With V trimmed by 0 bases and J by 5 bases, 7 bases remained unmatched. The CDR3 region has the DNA TGTGCCAGCAGCGTAGGGCGACAGGGGCTACACGAGCAGTACTTC. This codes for CASSVGRQGLHEQYF.

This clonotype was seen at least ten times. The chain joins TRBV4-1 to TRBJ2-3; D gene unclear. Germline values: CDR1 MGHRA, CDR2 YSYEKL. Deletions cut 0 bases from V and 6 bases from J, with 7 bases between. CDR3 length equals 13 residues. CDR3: CASSQEAPDTQYF. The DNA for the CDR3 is TGCGCCAGCAGCCAAGAGGCCCCGGATACGCAGTATTTT.

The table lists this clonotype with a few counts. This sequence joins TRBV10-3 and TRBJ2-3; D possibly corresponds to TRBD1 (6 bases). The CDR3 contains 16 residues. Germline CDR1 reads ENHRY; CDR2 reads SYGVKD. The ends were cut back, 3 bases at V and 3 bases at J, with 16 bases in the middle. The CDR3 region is CAISDHQGMGTDTQYF. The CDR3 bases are TGTGCCATCAGTGATCACCAGGGGATGGGTACAGATACGCAGTATTTT.

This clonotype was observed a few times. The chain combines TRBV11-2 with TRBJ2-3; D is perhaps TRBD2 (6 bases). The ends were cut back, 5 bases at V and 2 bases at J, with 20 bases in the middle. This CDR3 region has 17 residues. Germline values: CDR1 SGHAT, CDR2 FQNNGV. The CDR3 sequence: CASSPRIRAGTTDTQYF. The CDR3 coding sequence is TGTGCCAGCAGCCCACGGATACGTGCGGGGACCACAGATACGCAGTATTTT.

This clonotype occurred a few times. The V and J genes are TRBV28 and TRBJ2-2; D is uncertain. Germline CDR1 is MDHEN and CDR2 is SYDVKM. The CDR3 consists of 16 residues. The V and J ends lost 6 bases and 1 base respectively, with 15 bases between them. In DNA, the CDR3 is TGTGCCAGCAGGACCCCTACCGCGAGGAACACCGGGGAGCTGTTTTTT. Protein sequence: CASRTPTARNTGELFF.

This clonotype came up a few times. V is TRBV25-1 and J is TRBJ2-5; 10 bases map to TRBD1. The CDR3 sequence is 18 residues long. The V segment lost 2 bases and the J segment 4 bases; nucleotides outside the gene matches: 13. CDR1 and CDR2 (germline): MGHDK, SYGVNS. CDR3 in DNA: TGTGCCAGCAGTGAAAGTCCGCCCGGGACAGGGGTTTCAGAGACCCAGTACTTC. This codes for CASSESPPGTGVSETQYF. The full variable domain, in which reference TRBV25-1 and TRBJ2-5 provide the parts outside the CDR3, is EADIYQTPRYLVIGTGKKITLECSQTMGHDKMYWYQQDPGMELHLIHYSYGVNSTEKGDLSSESTVSRIRTEHFPLTLESARPSHTSQYLCASSESPPGTGVSETQYFGPGTRLLVL.

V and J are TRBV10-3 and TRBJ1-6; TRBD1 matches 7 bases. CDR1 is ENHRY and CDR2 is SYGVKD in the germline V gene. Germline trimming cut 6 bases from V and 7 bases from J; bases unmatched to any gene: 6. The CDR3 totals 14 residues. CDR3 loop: CAIRGTVVNSPLHF. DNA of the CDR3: TGTGCCATCAGGGGGACAGTGGTGAATTCACCCCTCCACTTT.

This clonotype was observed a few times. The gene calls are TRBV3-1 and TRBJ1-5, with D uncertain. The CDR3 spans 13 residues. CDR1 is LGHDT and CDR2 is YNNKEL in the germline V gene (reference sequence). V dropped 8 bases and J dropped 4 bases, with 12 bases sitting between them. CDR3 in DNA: TGTGCCAGCCCCATCGGTGGGAATCAGCCCCAGCATTTT. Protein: CASPIGGNQPQHF.

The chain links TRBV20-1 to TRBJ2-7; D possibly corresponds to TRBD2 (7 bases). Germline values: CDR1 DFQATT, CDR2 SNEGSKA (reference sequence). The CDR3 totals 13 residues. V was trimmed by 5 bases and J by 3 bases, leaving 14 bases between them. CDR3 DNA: TGCAGTGCTTGGAGGGGGGGCCTCTACGAGCAGTACGTC. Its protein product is CSAWRGGLYEQYV.

The CDR3 loop is CATSDYPGSSQFF. The CDR3 region has the DNA TGTGCCACCAGTGATTACCCCGGGAGTTCGCAGTTCTTC. The rearrangement links TRBV24-1 to TRBJ2-1; weak D call: TRBD2 (6 bases). Germline V lookup: CDR1 KGHDR, CDR2 SFDVKD. The V and J ends lost 2 bases and 12 bases respectively, with 13 bases between them. The CDR3 sequence is 13 residues long.

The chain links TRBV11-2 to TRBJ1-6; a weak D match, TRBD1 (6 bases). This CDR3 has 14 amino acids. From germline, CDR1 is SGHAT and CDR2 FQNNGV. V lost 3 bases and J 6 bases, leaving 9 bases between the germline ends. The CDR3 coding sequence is TGTGCCAGCAGCTTCTGGGGGCGTAATTCACCCCTCCACTTT. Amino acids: CASSFWGRNSPLHF.

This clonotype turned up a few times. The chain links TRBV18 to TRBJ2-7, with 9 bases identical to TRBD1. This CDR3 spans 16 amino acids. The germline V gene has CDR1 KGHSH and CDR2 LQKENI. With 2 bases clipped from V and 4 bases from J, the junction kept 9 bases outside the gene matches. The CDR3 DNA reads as TGTGCCAGCTCACCAGTCCCGGGACAGGGCCGGTACGAGCAGTACGTC. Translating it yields CASSPVPGQGRYEQYV.